This TCR beta chain was sequenced during a study of T cell repertoires in ileal Crohn's disease (dated by TCRdb to the late 2010s). In terms of the full investigation: The median duration of disease was 7.9 years, and at the time of surgery approximately 33% of patients were active smokers. About half of the patients received postoperative therapy: about a dozen received thiopurines and 15 to 20 received anti-TNF agents. The TCR repertoire was analysed in about 55 patients with Crohn's disease drawn from a prospective multicentre cohort. A Rutgeerts score above i0 was used to define endoscopic postoperative recurrence. The study was conducted in parallel with a multicentre cohort built to find predictors of early endoscopic recurrence after ileocolonic resection. M6 samples were neoterminal ileum biopsies taken at postoperative colonoscopy. A total of roughly 170 mucosal samples from some 50 patients were sequenced, with samples obtained at several locations on the surgical specimen and at postoperative endoscopy. Every patient underwent surgery because of a complication, which was stricturing disease in 61% of cases and penetrating disease in approximately 40%. What the work shows at the level of the full study, not this receptor alone: More high-frequency clones were carried by sorted CD8 T cells than by CD4 T cells, suggesting that mucosal expansions were mainly CD8. Within the first year after surgery, the timing of postoperative endoscopy varied, and the median delay was nearly 7 months. Mucosal CD4 and CD8 T cells were sorted and sequenced only in a subgroup of patients, whose size was not stated. A significantly higher proportion of clonal expansions was observed in active smokers at surgery than in non-smokers (roughly 27% vs 19%, p=0.02). Endoscopic recurrence was found to be associated with higher high-frequency clone percentages at surgery, and recurrence was observed in all patients with clonality above 26.8% (18/57).

As concerns this clone: Its specific antigen is unknown. No base-level quality is on record; no much larger clone is a single base apart.

The junction carries 12 bases between V and J, which are trimmed by 1 base and 4 bases respectively. CDR1 and CDR2 (SGHDT, YYEEEE) derive from the germline V gene. There are 14 amino acids in the CDR3, from cysteine to phenylalanine inclusive. Kept here is only the CDR3 DNA, which spans 42 bases and is read in frame from base 1. What this sample's time point label stands for: neoterminal ileum biopsy at postoperative endoscopy, about 6 months after surgery. Adults with ileal or ileocolonic Crohn's disease for whom ileocolonic resection was indicated were considered eligible. Before DNA extraction, whole ileal mucosal biopsies were kept frozen at -80 degrees C. Genomic DNA was extracted from frozen whole biopsies with a TRizol-based method and quantified on a NanoDrop 2000 spectrophotometer. For commercial TCRB immunosequencing, about 0.45 micrograms of biopsy DNA were submitted for each sample. Adaptive Biotechnology amplified CDR3 regions from genomic DNA with a two-step multiplex PCR that controlled for amplification bias. Primers for every V and J gene segment were used in the first PCR, and barcodes and Illumina adapters were added in the second PCR. An Illumina instrument was used to sequence the CDR3 libraries. The study's processing was this. The analysis drew on both the pipelines supplied by the vendor and custom analysis of the raw data in R/Bioconductor running R version 3.3.0. Clonality, which ranges from 0 to 1, was calculated as the inverse of the normalised Shannon entropy across all productive clones. The repertoire share taken up by the top 100 clones defined high-frequency clones, and only clones that passed a 95% confidence test were kept. Repertoire diversity was measured with the Simpson index, and overlap between samples was measured with the Morisita-Horn index. Sourced from immuneACCESS, this table was stored by TCRdb with only in-frame sequences that have V and J called. A share of the clones is absent; for the studies checked, an unresolved V gene accounts for under half, and the remainder has no known explanation. The DNA gave D and trimming, while V, J and clone size come from that table. This sample comprises about 62,000 clones, approximately 91% of them detected only once. The top ten clones comprise roughly 2% of the sample.

Sample: ileal tissue. The sequence derives from an adult with Crohn's disease. The rearrangement joined TRBV5-6 to TRBJ2-7, with no reliable assignment of the D segment. The CDR3 reads CASSLLVRLYEQYF. The DNA sequence is TGTGCCAGCAGCTTGCTTGTCAGATTATACGAGCAGTACTTC.